This entry describes one T cell receptor (beta chain). Its antigen remains unknown. Trimming took 10 bases from V and 4 from J; bases not matched to a gene: 6. Germline assignment: CDR1 PRHDT and CDR2 FYEKMQ (reference sequence). The CDR3 totals 12 residues. This sample was included in a study of T cell repertoires in cytomegalovirus infection. In the study overall: CMV infection and matching HLA type were both indicated by public TCR beta signatures.

General study points: People with CMV and the relevant HLA were identified by cumulative public TCR beta family frequency. HLA-C-restricted, CMV-specific TCR beta clonotypes were dominant ex vivo.

TCRdb passed the reads through MiXCR, listing each CDR3 protein once. The sample has approximately 260,000 distinct CDR3 sequences; about 18% are singletons. This clonotype was obtained from a human donor in good health (CMV status not recorded). Some clones in this sample may be carry-over from other donors' samples. The V gene is TRBV13, the J gene TRBJ1-2; TRBD1 matches 7 bases. What was sequenced was CD8+ T cells from PBMCs. The CDR3 loop reads CATGTAGYGYTF. The CDR3 DNA sequence: TGTGCCACTGGGACAGCGGGCTATGGCTACACCTTC.